This record looks at one TCR beta chain sequence and its context. Its antigen is as yet unknown. The data derive from a study of cytomegalovirus exposure and HLA in healthy donors. Method: immunoSEQ multiplex PCR; TCRdb's copy keeps in-frame clones and lacks some. This repertoire shows about 240,000 clones, approximately 84% found once; its top ten account for roughly 1.2%. V was cut by 4 bases and J by 2 bases, with 13 bases left in between. Germline CDR1 is SGHNT and CDR2 is YYREEE (reference sequence). The CDR3 runs 15 residues. Study conclusions and caveats: Subsequent analysis revealed that first-cohort TCR clusters tended to co-occur in the 110 or so validation repertoires. Listed as cytomegalovirus-associated were around 160 TCR beta chains. Most TCR sequences proved rare, with some public TCRs found in many donors.

The chain joins TRBV5-4 to TRBJ1-5; maybe TRBD1 (5 bases). This clonotype was sampled from a woman younger than 45 in good health and CMV-seropositive. Sequencing was carried out using PBMCs. CDR3 amino acids: CASSRGGEGNQPQHF. The CDR3 DNA follows: TGTGCCAGCAGCCGGGGGGGGGAGGGCAATCAGCCCCAGCATTTT.